The rows below give T cell receptor beta chains drawn from one sample of a study of shared clonotypes between healthy human individuals. TCRdb's copy holds only in-frame clones and misses some; the assay was immunoSEQ multiplex PCR. The repertoire consists of roughly 490,000 clones, with about 82% occurring once and the leading ten covering 10% to 15%. The sequenced material came from PBMCs. The receptor source for this set is a woman between 40 and 50 years old in good health. Some clones in this sample may be carry-over from other donors' samples. Each CDR3 is given with its conserved first and last residue. The order of the fields is J gene, D gene, V gene, clone size, CDR3 DNA, CDR3 protein. A D gene is named only where the DNA matches it firmly. Not all rows give a size; the values are once, few, many and, for expanded clones, a class.

j_gene: TRBJ2-2; d_gene: -; v_gene: TRBV11-1; abundance: -; CDR3nt: TGTGCCAGCAGCTCAGACAGATCGAACACCGGGGAGCTGTTTTTT; CDR3aa: CASSSDRSNTGELFF
j_gene: TRBJ1-2; d_gene: -; v_gene: TRBV28; abundance: once; CDR3nt: TGTGCCAGCAGCTCCCCCGGGGCAGGGAGTTACTATGGCTACACCTTC; CDR3aa: CASSSPGAGSYYGYTF
j_gene: TRBJ2-7; d_gene: -; v_gene: TRBV28; abundance: -; CDR3nt: TGTGCCAGCAGTTTATATGCCGAGCAGTACTTC; CDR3aa: CASSLYAEQYF
j_gene: TRBJ2-1; d_gene: -; v_gene: TRBV27; abundance: -; CDR3nt: TGTGCCAGCAGTACGGACCCCCGCTCCTACAATGAGCAGTTCTTC; CDR3aa: CASSTDPRSYNEQFF
j_gene: TRBJ2-6; d_gene: -; v_gene: TRBV28; abundance: -; CDR3nt: TGTGCCAGCAGTTCCCCTTTCCGGTCTGGGGCCAACGTCCTGACTTTC; CDR3aa: CASSSPFRSGANVLTF
j_gene: TRBJ1-3; d_gene: TRBD1; v_gene: TRBV28; abundance: many; CDR3nt: TGTGCCAGCAGCCCTAGGGGGCAGGAGAATGGAAACACCATATATTTT; CDR3aa: CASSPRGQENGNTIYF
j_gene: TRBJ1-5; d_gene: -; v_gene: TRBV28; abundance: -; CDR3nt: TGTGCCAGCAGTTTAATGGGGGGACTCAATCAGCCCCAGCATTTT; CDR3aa: CASSLMGGLNQPQHF
j_gene: TRBJ2-2; d_gene: TRBD1; v_gene: TRBV18; abundance: -; CDR3nt: TGTGCCAGCTCACCCATCCGGGGCAGGGGGCGACACACCGGGGAGCTGTTTTTT; CDR3aa: CASSPIRGRGRHTGELFF
j_gene: TRBJ1-5; d_gene: -; v_gene: TRBV5-1; abundance: -; CDR3nt: TGCGCCAGCAGCGAGGGTAGTGGCAACCAGCCCCAGCATTTT; CDR3aa: CASSEGSGNQPQHF
j_gene: TRBJ2-5; d_gene: -; v_gene: TRBV7-8; abundance: -; CDR3nt: TGTGCCAGCAGCTTAGCGGGGGGCGGGGGATGGAGGCAAGAGACCCAGTACTTC; CDR3aa: CASSLAGGGGWRQETQYF
j_gene: TRBJ2-7; d_gene: -; v_gene: TRBV2; abundance: -; CDR3nt: TGTGCCAGCAAGGGAGGCGAGATAGGCGAGCAGTACTTC; CDR3aa: CASKGGEIGEQYF
j_gene: TRBJ1-2; d_gene: -; v_gene: TRBV4-3; abundance: few; CDR3nt: TGCGCCAGCAGCCAAGATTTGGGGTATGGCTACACCTTC; CDR3aa: CASSQDLGYGYTF
j_gene: TRBJ2-7; d_gene: -; v_gene: TRBV12-2; abundance: once; CDR3nt: TGTGCAAGTCGCTTAGCCCGCGTAGCGCCCTCCTACGAGCAGTACTTC; CDR3aa: CASRLARVAPSYEQYF
j_gene: TRBJ1-4; d_gene: TRBD1; v_gene: TRBV30; abundance: -; CDR3nt: TGTGCCTGGTCTCCGGACAGGGGCCATGAAAAACTGTTTTTT; CDR3aa: CAWSPDRGHEKLFF
j_gene: TRBJ2-3; d_gene: TRBD2; v_gene: TRBV27; abundance: -; CDR3nt: TGTGCCAGCAGTCCGGGCGCGGGAGGGGTTACAGATACGCAGTATTTT; CDR3aa: CASSPGAGGVTDTQYF
j_gene: TRBJ2-1; d_gene: -; v_gene: TRBV21-1; abundance: -; CDR3nt: TGTGCCAGCAGCACCCTAGCGGTACCCTACAATGAGCAGTTCTTC; CDR3aa: CASSTLAVPYNEQFF
j_gene: TRBJ2-7; d_gene: TRBD2; v_gene: TRBV10-1; abundance: -; CDR3nt: TGCGCCAGCTCGCTCGTTAGCGGGAGGGTCCTTTTCTTC; CDR3aa: CASSLVSGRVLFF
j_gene: TRBJ2-1; d_gene: -; v_gene: TRBV21-1; abundance: -; CDR3nt: TGTGCCAGCAGCAGTCCGGTCGGGTGCTCCTACAATGAGCAGTTCTTC; CDR3aa: CASSSPVGCSYNEQFF
j_gene: TRBJ2-3; d_gene: -; v_gene: TRBV19; abundance: -; CDR3nt: TGTGCCAGTAGTACGTCGGGACGGATAGGTACAGATACGCAGTATTTT; CDR3aa: CASSTSGRIGTDTQYF
j_gene: TRBJ2-1; d_gene: -; v_gene: TRBV7-9; abundance: few; CDR3nt: TGTGCCAGCAGCTTTTTGGCGGCCCCTTACAATGAGCAGTTCTTC; CDR3aa: CASSFLAAPYNEQFF
j_gene: TRBJ2-7; d_gene: -; v_gene: TRBV9; abundance: once; CDR3nt: TGTGCCAGCAGCGTAGATGGTGCGGGGACGGGCTCCTACGAGCAGTACTTC; CDR3aa: CASSVDGAGTGSYEQYF
j_gene: TRBJ2-1; d_gene: -; v_gene: TRBV6-6; abundance: -; CDR3nt: TGTGCCAGCAGTTACTCGGCCCCTCTGTCGGAGCAGTTCTTC; CDR3aa: CASSYSAPLSEQFF
j_gene: TRBJ1-2; d_gene: TRBD1; v_gene: TRBV15; abundance: -; CDR3nt: TGTGCCACCAGCAGAGATATCGGGACAGGGAACTATGGCTACACCTTC; CDR3aa: CATSRDIGTGNYGYTF
j_gene: TRBJ2-7; d_gene: TRBD1; v_gene: TRBV13; abundance: -; CDR3nt: TGTGCCAGCAGCCGCCAGGGGGCCCTCGAGCAGTACTTC; CDR3aa: CASSRQGALEQYF
j_gene: TRBJ1-1; d_gene: TRBD1; v_gene: TRBV6-5; abundance: -; CDR3nt: TGTGCCAGTACAGGGGTATACGGAACTGAAGCTTTCTTT; CDR3aa: CASTGVYGTEAFF
j_gene: TRBJ2-2; d_gene: TRBD2; v_gene: TRBV11-2; abundance: -; CDR3nt: TGTGCCAGCACCGCGAGGGTAGCGGGAGTTGGGACCGGGGAGCTGTTTTTT; CDR3aa: CASTARVAGVGTGELFF
j_gene: TRBJ1-2; d_gene: -; v_gene: TRBV5-8; abundance: -; CDR3nt: TGTGCCAGCAGCCCGGGGTTTATCGGGGTGTTCTATGGCTACACCTTC; CDR3aa: CASSPGFIGVFYGYTF
j_gene: TRBJ2-2; d_gene: TRBD2; v_gene: TRBV7-3; abundance: -; CDR3nt: TGTGCCAGCAGTACTAGCGGGAGCGGCACCGGGGAGCTGTTTTTT; CDR3aa: CASSTSGSGTGELFF
j_gene: TRBJ1-4; d_gene: -; v_gene: TRBV18; abundance: -; CDR3nt: TGTGCCAGCTCACCAAGTAATGAAAAACTGTTTTTT; CDR3aa: CASSPSNEKLFF
j_gene: TRBJ2-2; d_gene: -; v_gene: TRBV21-1; abundance: -; CDR3nt: TGTGCCAGCAGCAAAGTTAAAGGGACCAACACCGGGGAGCTGTTTTTT; CDR3aa: CASSKVKGTNTGELFF
j_gene: TRBJ2-5; d_gene: -; v_gene: TRBV18; abundance: few; CDR3nt: TGTGCCAGCTCACCGTCAGGGGTGGAGACCCAGTACTTC; CDR3aa: CASSPSGVETQYF
j_gene: TRBJ2-1; d_gene: TRBD2; v_gene: TRBV7-2; abundance: -; CDR3nt: TGTGCCAGCAGCTTAGAGACTAGCGGGGACTACAATGAGCAGTTCTTC; CDR3aa: CASSLETSGDYNEQFF
j_gene: TRBJ2-7; d_gene: -; v_gene: TRBV4-3; abundance: many; CDR3nt: TGCGCCAGCAGCCAAGATCGAGGGACAAAGTCCTACGAGCAGTACTTC; CDR3aa: CASSQDRGTKSYEQYF
j_gene: TRBJ2-2; d_gene: -; v_gene: TRBV5-6; abundance: -; CDR3nt: TGTGCCAGCAGCCACGAGGAGGCTCCAGCGGGCGGGGAGCTGTTTTTT; CDR3aa: CASSHEEAPAGGELFF
j_gene: TRBJ2-7; d_gene: TRBD2; v_gene: TRBV28; abundance: -; CDR3nt: TGTGCCAGCGGACTAGCGGGAAGCTACGAGCAGTACTTC; CDR3aa: CASGLAGSYEQYF